This TCR beta chain was sequenced during a study of cytomegalovirus exposure and HLA in healthy donors. This clone appeared a few times. The length of the CDR3 is 15 residues. Germline V lookup: CDR1 SGHVS, CDR2 FNYEAQ. After removal of 1 base from V and 4 bases from J, the junction contained 6 bases not matched to a gene. This PCR relied on a set of 60 Vbeta primers and 13 Jbeta primers. Measured with immunoSEQ multiplex PCR; TCRdb has only the in-frame clones, and not every one. The table includes 150,000 or so clones, around 73% detected once. This sequence originates from a woman in her late teens or twenties in good health and CMV-seronegative. The V and J genes are TRBV7-6 and TRBJ2-5; 7 positions agree with TRBD2. Sequenced: PBMCs. The CDR3 DNA sequence: TGTGCCAGCAGCTTAGGGGCCGCTAGCGGAGAGACCCAGTACTTC. Its protein is CASSLGAASGETQYF.